The rows below give T cell receptor beta chains drawn from one sample of a study of T cells after posttransplantation cyclophosphamide. Some clones are missing from TCRdb's copy, which holds only in-frame ones; the method was immunoSEQ multiplex PCR. Counted here are over 7,500 clones, roughly 98% occurring once; the ten biggest clones make up 0.27%. The sample consisted of naive CD8+ T cells sorted from PBMCs. Source of these receptors: a man between 45 and 60 years old in good health, CMV-negative, and a related stem cell transplant donor. Each CDR3 is given with its conserved first and last residue. Each record gives: D gene, clone size, J gene, V gene, CDR3 DNA, CDR3 protein. The D gene is left open where the match is weak. Not every row has a clone size; where given, it reads once, few, many or a size class.

D gene: TRBD1
clone size: -
J gene: TRBJ1-3
V gene: TRBV11-2
CDR3 DNA: TGTGCCAGCAGCTTACAGGGGGCTGGAAACACCATATATTTT
CDR3 protein: CASSLQGAGNTIYF

D gene: TRBD2
clone size: -
J gene: TRBJ2-1
V gene: TRBV9
CDR3 DNA: TGTGCCAGCAGCGCCATAGCGGGGGGCTACAATGAGCAGTTCTTC
CDR3 protein: CASSAIAGGYNEQFF

D gene: TRBD1
clone size: -
J gene: TRBJ1-1
V gene: TRBV29-1
CDR3 DNA: TGCAGCGGTGTGGGACAGGGGCCGGGTGAAGCTTTCTTT
CDR3 protein: CSGVGQGPGEAFF

D gene: -
clone size: once
J gene: TRBJ2-2
V gene: TRBV9
CDR3 DNA: TGTGCCAGCAGCGAGACGGGACAATACACCGGGGAGCTGTTTTTT
CDR3 protein: CASSETGQYTGELFF

D gene: TRBD1
clone size: -
J gene: TRBJ2-2
V gene: TRBV7-9
CDR3 DNA: TGTGCCAGCAGCTTAGCGGGACAGCAGAACACCGGGGAGCTGTTTTTT
CDR3 protein: CASSLAGQQNTGELFF

D gene: -
clone size: -
J gene: TRBJ2-6
V gene: TRBV9
CDR3 DNA: TGTGCCAGCAGCGTATCACTGACTGGGGCCAACGTCCTGACTTTC
CDR3 protein: CASSVSLTGANVLTF

D gene: TRBD1
clone size: -
J gene: TRBJ1-6
V gene: TRBV4-1
CDR3 DNA: TGCGCCAGCAGCCAAGAGGGACAGCTGGATAATTCACCCCTCCACTTT
CDR3 protein: CASSQEGQLDNSPLHF

D gene: TRBD1
clone size: -
J gene: TRBJ2-7
V gene: TRBV7-9
CDR3 DNA: TGTGCCAGCAAGGGGGACAGGGGCAAGGACGAGCAGTACTTC
CDR3 protein: CASKGDRGKDEQYF

D gene: -
clone size: once
J gene: TRBJ1-2
V gene: TRBV9
CDR3 DNA: TGTGCCAGCAGCGGGTGGCAAGGACGGGGATCCTATGGCTACACCTTC
CDR3 protein: CASSGWQGRGSYGYTF

D gene: TRBD2
clone size: -
J gene: TRBJ2-7
V gene: TRBV27
CDR3 DNA: TGTGCCAGCAGCCCGGGGGGGTCCTACGAGCAGTACTTC
CDR3 protein: CASSPGGSYEQYF

D gene: TRBD1
clone size: -
J gene: TRBJ1-5
V gene: TRBV7-8
CDR3 DNA: TGTGCCAGCAGCACCTGGACAGGTAGCAATCAGCCCCAGCATTTT
CDR3 protein: CASSTWTGSNQPQHF

D gene: -
clone size: -
J gene: TRBJ1-6
V gene: TRBV19
CDR3 DNA: TGTGCCAGTAGTACAGGTCTTAACTTTAATTCCCCCCTCCACTTT
CDR3 protein: CASSTGLNFNSPLHF

D gene: -
clone size: once
J gene: TRBJ2-2
V gene: TRBV25-1
CDR3 DNA: TGTGCCAGCAGTGGTTACTACACCGGGGAGCTGTTTTTT
CDR3 protein: CASSGYYTGELFF

D gene: TRBD2
clone size: once
J gene: TRBJ2-2
V gene: TRBV7-8
CDR3 DNA: TGTGCCAGCAGCTCCAATCTAGCGGGGGGGCCGCACACCGGGGAGCTGTTTTTT
CDR3 protein: CASSSNLAGGPHTGELFF

D gene: -
clone size: -
J gene: TRBJ1-1
V gene: TRBV9
CDR3 DNA: TGTGCCAGCAGCGGTCGGCTCCCGGGGGCTTTCTTT
CDR3 protein: CASSGRLPGAFF

D gene: TRBD1
clone size: -
J gene: TRBJ2-7
V gene: TRBV4-3
CDR3 DNA: TGCGCCAGCAGCCAAGACATAGGGACAGGGTACGAGCAGTACTTC
CDR3 protein: CASSQDIGTGYEQYF

D gene: -
clone size: -
J gene: TRBJ2-3
V gene: TRBV27
CDR3 DNA: TGTGCCAGCAGTTCAAGGGGGGGAGGGCATTCGACAGATACGCAGTATTTT
CDR3 protein: CASSSRGGGHSTDTQYF

D gene: -
clone size: once
J gene: TRBJ2-6
V gene: TRBV6-4
CDR3 DNA: TGTGCCAGCAGTGACTCGATGCAGGGAAGAATTTCTGGGGCCAACGTCCTGACTTTC
CDR3 protein: CASSDSMQGRISGANVLTF

D gene: -
clone size: -
J gene: TRBJ1-6
V gene: TRBV9
CDR3 DNA: TGTGCCAGCAGCGTGGGGGCCGGGGTGTCACCCCTCCACTTT
CDR3 protein: CASSVGAGVSPLHF

D gene: -
clone size: -
J gene: TRBJ1-6
V gene: TRBV4-1
CDR3 DNA: TGCGCCAGCAGCCGGGACAACTCCTATAATTCCCCCCTCCACTTT
CDR3 protein: CASSRDNSYNSPLHF

D gene: -
clone size: -
J gene: TRBJ1-2
V gene: TRBV9
CDR3 DNA: TGTGCCAGCAGCGTAGGAACATTCGGCGGCTATGGCTACACCTTC
CDR3 protein: CASSVGTFGGYGYTF

D gene: TRBD1
clone size: -
J gene: TRBJ1-6
V gene: TRBV7-8
CDR3 DNA: TGTGCCAGCAGCTTAGACCCGGGACAGGGAGGGTCCTATAATTCCCCCCTCCACTTT
CDR3 protein: CASSLDPGQGGSYNSPLHF

D gene: TRBD2
clone size: -
J gene: TRBJ2-7
V gene: TRBV4-1
CDR3 DNA: TGCGCCAGCAGCCAAGAGGCCCGGGGAGCGGGGAGCTCCTACGAGCAGTACTTC
CDR3 protein: CASSQEARGAGSSYEQYF

D gene: -
clone size: -
J gene: TRBJ1-2
V gene: TRBV27
CDR3 DNA: TGTGCCAGCAGTCCCAGGGGATATGGCTACACCTTC
CDR3 protein: CASSPRGYGYTF

D gene: TRBD1
clone size: -
J gene: TRBJ1-3
V gene: TRBV27
CDR3 DNA: TGTGCCAGCAGTGCGACAGGGGCCGGCTCTGGAAACACCATATATTTT
CDR3 protein: CASSATGAGSGNTIYF

D gene: -
clone size: -
J gene: TRBJ2-7
V gene: TRBV5-1
CDR3 DNA: TGCGCCAGCAGCTCACAGGGTTATTACGAGCAGTACTTC
CDR3 protein: CASSSQGYYEQYF

D gene: TRBD1
clone size: -
J gene: TRBJ2-7
V gene: TRBV4-1
CDR3 DNA: TGCGCCAGCAGCCAAGACAGGGGGCTGGAGCAGTACTTC
CDR3 protein: CASSQDRGLEQYF

D gene: -
clone size: -
J gene: TRBJ2-1
V gene: TRBV2
CDR3 DNA: TGTGCCCCCCGGACTGACTACAATGAGCAGTTCTTC
CDR3 protein: CAPRTDYNEQFF

D gene: -
clone size: -
J gene: TRBJ1-5
V gene: TRBV15
CDR3 DNA: TGTGCCACAGCGGGGGGTAATCAGCCCCAGCATTTT
CDR3 protein: CATAGGNQPQHF

D gene: -
clone size: -
J gene: TRBJ1-2
V gene: TRBV7-8
CDR3 DNA: TGTGCCAGTACGGAGGGTCGCAGCCTATACTATGGCTACACCTTC
CDR3 protein: CASTEGRSLYYGYTF

D gene: -
clone size: -
J gene: TRBJ2-1
V gene: TRBV29-1
CDR3 DNA: TGCAGCGGTAAGCGGGCGCTCCTAATTGGACTCTACAATGAGCAGTTCTTC
CDR3 protein: CSGKRALLIGLYNEQFF

D gene: -
clone size: -
J gene: TRBJ2-3
V gene: TRBV7-7
CDR3 DNA: TGTGCCAGCAGCTTGGGAGTTAGCACAGATACGCAGTATTTT
CDR3 protein: CASSLGVSTDTQYF

D gene: -
clone size: -
J gene: TRBJ1-1
V gene: TRBV7-9
CDR3 DNA: TGTGCCAGCAGCTTAGATGGTCCGCTCGTCGGTAGAGCTTTCTTT
CDR3 protein: CASSLDGPLVGRAFF

D gene: -
clone size: once
J gene: TRBJ2-7
V gene: TRBV7-9
CDR3 DNA: TGTGCCAGCAGCTCGTCGGGGTTCTTAGCATACGAGCAGTACTTC
CDR3 protein: CASSSSGFLAYEQYF

D gene: -
clone size: -
J gene: TRBJ2-1
V gene: TRBV5-1
CDR3 DNA: TGCGCCAGCAGCTTGGGGGGCATCAGGGGCCATAGGGGGGGCCTCACCTACAATGAGCAGTTCTTC
CDR3 protein: CASSLGGIRGHRGGLTYNEQFF

D gene: -
clone size: -
J gene: TRBJ1-1
V gene: TRBV27
CDR3 DNA: TGTGCCAGCGGGGATCTGACAGGTCTCCTATTTGAAGCTTTCTTT
CDR3 protein: CASGDLTGLLFEAFF

D gene: TRBD1
clone size: -
J gene: TRBJ1-3
V gene: TRBV6-7
CDR3 DNA: TGTGCCAGCATCCGGGACAGGGGGCGCGGAAACACCATATATTTT
CDR3 protein: CASIRDRGRGNTIYF

D gene: -
clone size: once
J gene: TRBJ2-7
V gene: TRBV6-1
CDR3 DNA: TGTGCCAGCAGTGGTCTAGGCTACGAGCAGTACTTC
CDR3 protein: CASSGLGYEQYF

D gene: -
clone size: -
J gene: TRBJ1-4
V gene: TRBV7-9
CDR3 DNA: TGTGCCAGCAGCTCCGTCTCCGATGAAAAACTGTTTTTT
CDR3 protein: CASSSVSDEKLFF

D gene: -
clone size: -
J gene: TRBJ2-1
V gene: TRBV29-1
CDR3 DNA: TGCAGCGGGGGACAACCGGGCAATGAGCAGTTCTTC
CDR3 protein: CSGGQPGNEQFF

D gene: -
clone size: -
J gene: TRBJ2-3
V gene: TRBV9
CDR3 DNA: TGTGCCAGCAGCGACCTAGTACGCACAGATACGCAGTATTTT
CDR3 protein: CASSDLVRTDTQYF

D gene: TRBD1
clone size: -
J gene: TRBJ1-1
V gene: TRBV9
CDR3 DNA: TGTGCCAGCAGCGAGCGACAGGGTGGGAACACTGAAGCTTTCTTT
CDR3 protein: CASSERQGGNTEAFF

D gene: -
clone size: -
J gene: TRBJ1-2
V gene: TRBV6-5
CDR3 DNA: TGTGCCAGCAGTTACTCGATTCCAGGGGATGGCTACACCTTC
CDR3 protein: CASSYSIPGDGYTF

D gene: -
clone size: -
J gene: TRBJ2-7
V gene: TRBV6-1
CDR3 DNA: TGTGCCAGCAGTGAAGTCAGTACTAACTACGAGCAGTACTTC
CDR3 protein: CASSEVSTNYEQYF

D gene: TRBD2
clone size: -
J gene: TRBJ2-7
V gene: TRBV27
CDR3 DNA: TGTGCCAGCAGTTTAATCCTGGCGGGGGGGCCCAACGAGCAGTACTTC
CDR3 protein: CASSLILAGGPNEQYF